This entry describes one T cell receptor beta chain. The naive CD8 fraction comprised CD45RO-negative cells positively selected for CCR7 and excluded terminally differentiated effector memory CD45RA+ cells. Healthy HIV-negative adults with no recent acute infections or vaccinations were recruited as donors. This sample is part of a study of shared clonotypes between healthy human individuals. For the study at large: A donor's plate count was three for CD4 naive and three for CD4 memory; CD8 naive had two and CD8 memory one.

The data were produced by immunoSEQ multiplex PCR, yet TCRdb's version contains in-frame clones alone and is incomplete. Of millions of clones in the sample, more than 85% were seen once. Trimming took off 4 bases at V and 4 bases at J, with 14 bases between the two ends. CDR3 length: 14 amino acids. From germline, CDR1 is SGHNT and CDR2 YYREEE (reference sequence). The material sequenced was naive CD8+ T cells from PBMCs. The chain combines TRBV5-4 with TRBJ1-1; D gene unclear. This TCR came from a man aged 18-30 years in good health. Some clones in this sample may be carry-over from other donors' samples. The chain's CDR3 is CASSPLSGPTEAFF. CDR3 in DNA: TGTGCCAGCAGCCCACTCTCGGGTCCCACTGAAGCTTTCTTT.